These 28 T cell receptor beta chains originate from one sample sequenced in a study of T-cell memory formation after mild COVID-19. TCRdb processed the 5' RACE reads anew with MiXCR; each CDR3 protein has one entry. The sample includes under 250,000 distinct CDR3 sequences, just over 9.5% of them seen just once. Material for sequencing was PBMCs or a T cell subset sorted from them (not recorded which). The receptors were sampled from a young man who had mild COVID-19 (a few samples of this study predate the infection). Cell type and time point are not known.

The CDR3 DNA follows: TGTGCCAGCAGCCCATTCTCCAATGAGCAGTTCTTC. It codes for CASSPFSNEQFF. The chain is built from TRBV7-2 and TRBJ2-1; D uncertain. V was pared by 5 bases and J by 6 bases, with 8 bases between. Germline loops: CDR1 SGHTA, CDR2 FQGNSA. The CDR3 is 12 residues long.

Many counts were recorded for this clonotype. The V gene is TRBV7-2, the J gene TRBJ1-6; D is ambiguous. CDR1 and CDR2 (germline): SGHTA, FQGNSA. The CDR3 is 16 residues long. V was trimmed by 7 bases and J by 3 bases, leaving 16 bases between them. The CDR3 DNA sequence: TGTGCCAGCAACCCTGGGGAAGGCCACTATAATTCACCCCTCCACTTT. Protein: CASNPGEGHYNSPLHF.

This clonotype turned up a few times. The chain has TRBV27 and TRBJ2-7, with 8 nucleotides matching TRBD2. The germline CDR1 and CDR2 sequences are MNHEY and SMNVEV (reference sequence). The CDR3 has 15 amino acids. J was trimmed by 2 bases and V by 4 bases; bases with no gene match: 7. The CDR3 DNA reads as TGTGCCAGCAGTTCCAACGGGGGGGCCCCCTACGAGCAGTACGTC. Translation gives CASSSNGGAPYEQYV.

This clonotype was detected ten times or more. This rearrangement joins TRBV5-1 to TRBJ1-5; D call uncertain. Per the germline V gene, CDR1 is SGHRS and CDR2 is YFSETQ. The ends were cut back, 0 bases at V and 2 bases at J, with 9 bases in the middle. This CDR3 contains 15 residues. CDR3 region: CASSLDGLGNQPQHF. The CDR3 DNA reads TGCGCCAGCAGCTTGGATGGGTTGGGCAATCAGCCCCAGCATTTT. The complete variable domain, with remaining parts taken from reference TRBV5-1 and TRBJ1-5, reads KAGVTQTPRYLIKTRGQQVTLSCSPISGHRSVSWYQQTPGQGLQFLFEYFSETQRNKGNFPGRFSGRQFSNSRSEMNVSTLELGDSALYLCASSLDGLGNQPQHFGDGTRLSIL.

This clonotype was observed a handful of times. V gene TRBV20-1 combines with J gene TRBJ2-5, with 9 bases lining up with TRBD1. The germline gives CDR1 DFQATT, CDR2 SNEGSKA (reference sequence). CDR3 size: 14 residues. The ends lost 6 bases at V and 5 bases at J; junction bases unmatched: 10. The CDR3 sequence is CSAKITGGVETQYF. The CDR3 region has the DNA TGCAGTGCAAAGATCACAGGGGGCGTTGAGACCCAGTACTTC.

This clonotype has a handful of counts. The rearrangement uses TRBV12-3 or TRBV12-4 and TRBJ1-5; no firm D call. This CDR3 has 12 residues. With 2 bases removed from V and 6 bases from J, the gap between germline ends came to 5 bases. For the CDR3, the DNA is TGTGCCAGCAGTTTATTTTCTCAGCCCCAGCATTTT. Translated: CASSLFSQPQHF.

This chain uses TRBV20-1 with TRBJ2-2; 8 bases match TRBD1. V shed 5 bases and J 2 bases; nucleotides not matched to a gene: 7. The germline V gene encodes CDR1 DFQATT and CDR2 SNEGSKA (reference sequence). This CDR3 comprises 15 residues. The CDR3: CSASDRGFNTGELFF. CDR3 bases: TGCAGTGCTTCCGACAGGGGTTTTAACACCGGGGAGCTGTTTTTT.

The rearrangement uses TRBV6-4 and TRBJ1-1; unclear D gene. Trimming removed 3 bases at V and 5 bases at J, with 10 bases between. Germline-derived CDR1 and CDR2 are MRHNA and SNTAGT. The CDR3 runs to 13 residues. CDR3 coding DNA: TGTGCCAGCAGTGAGGCGCCTGGAACTGAAGCTTTCTTT. This codes for CASSEAPGTEAFF.

This clonotype was seen only a few times. This chain joins TRBV11-2 and TRBJ1-2, with 10 bases aligning to TRBD1. The ends lost 6 bases at V and 2 bases at J; junction bases unmatched: 3. CDR1 and CDR2 from the germline V gene are SGHAT and FQNNGV. CDR3 length equals 14 residues. CDR3 residues: CASRSDRGNYGYTF. For the CDR3, the DNA is TGTGCCAGCAGGTCGGACAGGGGGAACTATGGCTACACCTTC. The whole variable domain, remainder taken from reference TRBV11-2 and TRBJ1-2, is EAGVAQSPRYKIIEKRQSVAFWCNPISGHATLYWYQQILGQGPKLLIQFQNNGVVDDSQLPKDRFSAERLKGVDSTLKIQPAKLEDSAVYLCASRSDRGNYGYTFGSGTRLTVV.

The V gene is TRBV9, the J gene TRBJ2-1; TRBD2 matches at 8 bases. The CDR3 is 14 amino acids. V gave up 3 bases and J gave up 2 bases; unmatched junction bases: 1. CDR1 is SGDLS, CDR2 YYNGEE, per germline. Written as DNA, the CDR3 is TGTGCCAGCAGCGAGCGGGGGACCTACAATGAGCAGTTCTTC. Encoded protein: CASSERGTYNEQFF.

This clonotype was detected a few times. CDR3: CSALSTSGGSYNEQFF. CDR3 DNA: TGCAGCGCCTTATCGACTAGCGGGGGGTCCTACAATGAGCAGTTCTTC. The rearrangement uses TRBV29-1 and TRBJ2-1; 13 bases match TRBD2. J was trimmed by 1 base and V by 7 bases; bases with no gene match: 7. Germline CDR1 reads SQVTM; CDR2 reads ANQGSEA. The CDR3 is made up of 16 amino acids.

The V call is TRBV6-2 or TRBV6-3, the J call TRBJ1-2, with a possible D match to TRBD1 (6 bases). The CDR3 is 13 amino acids. Looked up from germline, CDR1 is MNHEY and CDR2 is SVGEGT. With 6 bases removed from V and 6 bases from J, the gap between germline ends came to 14 bases. The CDR3 DNA reads TGTGCCAGCAGCTCCTCGGGGGGCAATGGCTACACCTTC. This codes for CASSSSGGNGYTF.

This rearrangement joins TRBV18 to TRBJ2-3, with 9 bases lining up with TRBD2. Germline loops: CDR1 KGHSH, CDR2 LQKENI. J was trimmed by 4 bases and V by 0 bases; bases with no gene match: 2. The CDR3 totals 15 residues. As DNA, the CDR3 is TGTGCCAGCTCACCACCTGCGGGGGGGCCAGATACGCAGTATTTT. This translates into CASSPPAGGPDTQYF.

This clonotype was seen a few times. The chain joins TRBV6-4 to TRBJ2-2; 8 bases match TRBD2. Trimming cost V 5 bases and J 1 base; bases outside gene matches: 15. Germline CDR1 reads MRHNA; CDR2 reads SNTAGT. This CDR3 comprises 19 residues. CDR3: CASSPQWFAGGENTGELFF. The DNA for the CDR3 is TGTGCCAGCAGTCCCCAATGGTTTGCGGGGGGCGAGAACACCGGGGAGCTGTTTTTT.

The chain has TRBV29-1 and TRBJ1-5; TRBD1 agrees at 7 bases. The CDR3 runs 15 residues. Germline assignment: CDR1 SQVTM and CDR2 ANQGSEA. The V gene end was trimmed by 6 bases and the J gene end by 0 bases; junction bases not matched to a gene: 8. CDR3 amino acids: CSVVLTGDSNQPQHF. For the CDR3, the DNA is TGCAGCGTCGTACTTACAGGGGATAGCAATCAGCCCCAGCATTTT. The full variable domain, completed using reference TRBV29-1 and TRBJ1-5, is SAVISQKPSRDICQRGTSLTIQCQVDSQVTMMFWYRQQPGQSLTLIATANQGSEATYESGFVIDKFPISRPNLTFSTLTVSNMSPEDSSIYLCSVVLTGDSNQPQHFGDGTRLSIL.

The gene calls are TRBV7-2 and TRBJ1-5; 7 positions match TRBD1. CDR1 and CDR2 from the germline V gene are SGHTA and FQGNSA. The CDR3 is made up of 16 amino acids. The ends lost 5 bases at V and 3 bases at J; junction bases unmatched: 10. As DNA, the CDR3 is TGTGCCAGCAGCGCTTCACAGGGGAGGGTCAATCAGCCCCAGCATTTT. It translates to CASSASQGRVNQPQHF.

The V call is TRBV3-1, the J call TRBJ2-1; 9 bases fit TRBD1. Germline CDR1 LGHDT, CDR2 YNNKEL (reference sequence). The CDR3 has 16 amino acids. V lost 3 bases to trimming and J lost 7 bases; unmatched junction nucleotides: 10. The CDR3 nucleotides read TGTGCCAGCAGCCACCCAAGGACAGGGGATCAGAATGAGCAGTTCTTC. Translation gives CASSHPRTGDQNEQFF.

This clonotype was observed a handful of times. This rearrangement joins TRBV6-5 to TRBJ2-2; the match to TRBD1 covers 9 bases. Germline V gives CDR1 MNHEY, CDR2 SVGAGI. There are 15 residues in the CDR3. Trimming cost V 6 bases and J 6 bases; bases outside gene matches: 8. The CDR3 coding sequence is TGTGCCAGCAGGTCACAGGGGGCGAGTCCCGGGGAGCTGTTTTTT. This sequence encodes CASRSQGASPGELFF.

The chain has TRBV7-8 and TRBJ2-3; D may be TRBD2 (7 bases). Per the germline V gene, CDR1 is SGHVS and CDR2 is FQNEAQ. The V end lost 5 bases, the J end lost 2 bases, and 26 bases lay between the germline ends. The CDR3 consists of 19 residues. The DNA for the CDR3 is TGTGCCAGCAGCCAAGGACTATACGGGGGGCTGTGGGTCACAGATACGCAGTATTTT. Translation gives CASSQGLYGGLWVTDTQYF.

In its sample, this clonotype was seen a few times. The chain couples TRBV7-9 to TRBJ2-3; D gene uncertain. The CDR3 has 12 residues. Germline V CDR1 and CDR2: SEHNR, FQNEAQ (reference sequence). The V end lost 8 bases, the J end lost 1 base, and 7 bases lay between the germline ends. The CDR3 spells CASQRGTDTQYF. The CDR3 DNA reads TGTGCCAGCCAAAGGGGCACAGATACGCAGTATTTT.

This clonotype appeared a few times. The rearrangement uses TRBV7-9 and TRBJ2-3; 7 bases align to TRBD2. V was pared by 0 bases and J by 2 bases, with 8 bases of the junction left unmatched. The length of the CDR3 is 17 residues. The germline V gene has CDR1 SEHNR and CDR2 FQNEAQ (reference sequence). The CDR3 coding sequence is TGTGCCAGCAGCTTAGCACCCTGGCGGGGGAACACAGATACGCAGTATTTT. Translating gives CASSLAPWRGNTDTQYF.

This clonotype has a count of ten or more. The chain is built from TRBV2 and TRBJ2-3; D gene unclear. Trimming cost V 8 bases and J 5 bases, with 23 bases left between them. Per germline, CDR1 SNHLY and CDR2 FYNNEI. The CDR3 extends over 16 amino acids. CDR3 sequence reads: CASAVSGDPLGDTQYF. CDR3 DNA sequence: TGTGCCAGCGCCGTTAGTGGGGATCCGTTGGGAGATACGCAGTATTTT.

This clonotype has only a few counts. V gene TRBV20-1 combines with J gene TRBJ2-2, with no clear D. Trimming stripped 0 bases from V and 1 base from J, with 6 bases between. The CDR3 spans 14 residues. Germline lookup yields CDR1 DFQATT and CDR2 SNEGSKA (reference sequence). The CDR3 DNA reads TGCAGTGCTAGAGAGGACCGGAACACCGGGGAGCTGTTTTTT. Encoded protein: CSAREDRNTGELFF.

This clonotype appeared a few times. V is TRBV5-1 and J is TRBJ1-6; 11 nucleotides agree with TRBD1. The CDR3 extends over 17 amino acids. Germline CDR1 is SGHRS and CDR2 is YFSETQ. V shed 0 bases, J shed 10 bases, and the junction held 9 bases outside the gene matches. CDR3 coding DNA: TGCGCCAGCAGCTTGGGTATCGCGGGACAGGGGGAATCACCCCTCCACTTT. This gives the protein CASSLGIAGQGESPLHF.

In regard to this clonotype: One base away lies a much larger clone, so this may be a sequencing read error. In DNA, the CDR3 is TGCAGTGATCTTACTTCCACAGATACGCAGTATTTT. Protein: CSDLTSTDTQYF. The rearrangement joins TRBV20-1 to TRBJ2-3; D not certain. Germline V gene sequence: CDR1 DFQATT, CDR2 SNEGSKA (reference sequence). Trimming stripped 7 bases from V and 2 bases from J, with 10 bases between. The CDR3 has 12 amino acids.

The CDR3 here is CASSQVGQRGGYEQYF. The CDR3 nucleotides read TGTGCCAGCAGCCAGGTCGGGCAGCGGGGGGGCTACGAGCAGTACTTC. This chain links TRBV7-9 with TRBJ2-7; 10 bases line up with TRBD2. With 5 bases clipped from V and 3 bases from J, the junction kept 10 bases outside the gene matches. This CDR3 has 16 residues. Germline V lookup: CDR1 SEHNR, CDR2 FQNEAQ (reference sequence).

This clonotype has at least ten counts. This chain uses TRBV23-1 with TRBJ1-4; D not resolved. TRBV23-1 is given ORF status, its function remaining uncertain. The CDR3 consists of 15 residues. V lost 4 bases and J 0 bases, leaving 9 bases between the germline ends. CDR3 in amino acids: CASSPRGPTNEKLFF. The CDR3 nucleotides read TGCGCCAGCAGTCCCCGAGGACCAACTAATGAAAAACTGTTTTTT.

This clonotype was seen a few times. This chain links TRBV28 with TRBJ2-7; the match to TRBD2 covers 8 bases. Germline CDR1 is MDHEN and CDR2 is SYDVKM. V lost 4 bases, J lost 2 bases, and 7 bases stayed unmatched. CDR3 length equals 15 residues. The CDR3 DNA reads TGTGCCAGCAGTTCGGGGGGGTTGGCCACCTACGAGCAGTACGTC. Amino acid sequence: CASSSGGLATYEQYV.